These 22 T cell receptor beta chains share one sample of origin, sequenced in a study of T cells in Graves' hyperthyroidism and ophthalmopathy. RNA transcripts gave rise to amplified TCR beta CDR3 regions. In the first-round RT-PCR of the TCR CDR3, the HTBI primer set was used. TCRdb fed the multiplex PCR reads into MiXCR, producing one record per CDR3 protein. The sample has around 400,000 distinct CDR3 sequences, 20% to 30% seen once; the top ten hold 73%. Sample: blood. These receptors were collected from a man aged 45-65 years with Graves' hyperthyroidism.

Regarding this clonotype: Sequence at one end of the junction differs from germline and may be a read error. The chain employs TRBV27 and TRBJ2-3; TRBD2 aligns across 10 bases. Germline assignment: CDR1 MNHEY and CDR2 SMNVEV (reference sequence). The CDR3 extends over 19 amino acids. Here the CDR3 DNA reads TGTGCCAGCAGTCTATCCTTTCCTAGCGGGAGTTATATAACAGATACGCAGTATTTT. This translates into CASSLSFPSGSYITDTQYF.

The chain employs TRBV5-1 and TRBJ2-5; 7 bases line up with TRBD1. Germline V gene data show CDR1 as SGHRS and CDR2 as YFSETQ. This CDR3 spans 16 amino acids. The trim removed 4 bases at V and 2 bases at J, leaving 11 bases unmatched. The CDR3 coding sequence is TGCGCCAGCAGCCCCACAGGGGACGTCCTACAAGAGACCCAGTACTTC. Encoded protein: CASSPTGDVLQETQYF.

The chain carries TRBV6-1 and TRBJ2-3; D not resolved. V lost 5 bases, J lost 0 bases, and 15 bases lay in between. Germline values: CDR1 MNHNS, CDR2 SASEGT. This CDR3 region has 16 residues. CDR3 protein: CASSNGPPASTDTQYF. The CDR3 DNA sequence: TGTGCCAGCAGTAATGGCCCCCCCGCCAGCACAGATACGCAGTATTTT.

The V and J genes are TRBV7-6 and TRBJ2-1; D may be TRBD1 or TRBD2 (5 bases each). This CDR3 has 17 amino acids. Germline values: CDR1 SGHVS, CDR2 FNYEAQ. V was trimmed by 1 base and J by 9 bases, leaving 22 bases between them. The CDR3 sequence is CASSLESASVLRGEQFF. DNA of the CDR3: TGTGCCAGCAGCTTAGAATCCGCGTCGGTTCTGAGGGGTGAGCAGTTCTTC.

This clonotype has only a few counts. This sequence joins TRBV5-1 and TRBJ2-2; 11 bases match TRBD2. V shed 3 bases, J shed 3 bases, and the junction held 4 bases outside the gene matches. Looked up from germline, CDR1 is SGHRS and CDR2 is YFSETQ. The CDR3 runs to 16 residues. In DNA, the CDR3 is TGCGCCAGCAGCTCCGGGACTAGCGGTTACACCGGGGAGCTGTTTTTT. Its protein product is CASSSGTSGYTGELFF.

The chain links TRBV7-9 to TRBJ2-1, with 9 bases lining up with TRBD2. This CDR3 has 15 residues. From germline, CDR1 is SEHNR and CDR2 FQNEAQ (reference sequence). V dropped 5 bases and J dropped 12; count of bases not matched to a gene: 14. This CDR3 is CASSPARTSVHGQFF. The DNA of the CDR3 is TGTGCCAGCAGCCCTGCCCGGACTAGCGTCCATGGGCAGTTCTTC.

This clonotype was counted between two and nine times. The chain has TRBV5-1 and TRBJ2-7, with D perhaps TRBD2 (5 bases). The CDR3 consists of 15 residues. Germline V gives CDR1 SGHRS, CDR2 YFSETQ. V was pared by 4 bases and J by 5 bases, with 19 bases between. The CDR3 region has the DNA TGCGCCAGCAGCCCGGGTAGGGAGTTTTCCCACGAGCAGTACTTC. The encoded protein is CASSPGREFSHEQYF.

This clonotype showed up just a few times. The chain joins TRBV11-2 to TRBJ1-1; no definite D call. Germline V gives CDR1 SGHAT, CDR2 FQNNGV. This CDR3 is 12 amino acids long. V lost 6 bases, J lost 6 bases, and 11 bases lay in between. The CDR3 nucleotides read TGTGCCAGCAGTCCTAATGGGGCTGAAGCTTTCTTT. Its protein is CASSPNGAEAFF.

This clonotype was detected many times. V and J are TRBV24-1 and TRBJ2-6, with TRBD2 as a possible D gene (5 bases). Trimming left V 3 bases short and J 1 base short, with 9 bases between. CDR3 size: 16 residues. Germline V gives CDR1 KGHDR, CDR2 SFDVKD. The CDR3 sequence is CATSDPGRSGANVLTF. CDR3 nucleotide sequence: TGTGCCACCAGTGATCCGGGAAGGTCTGGGGCCAACGTCCTGACTTTC.

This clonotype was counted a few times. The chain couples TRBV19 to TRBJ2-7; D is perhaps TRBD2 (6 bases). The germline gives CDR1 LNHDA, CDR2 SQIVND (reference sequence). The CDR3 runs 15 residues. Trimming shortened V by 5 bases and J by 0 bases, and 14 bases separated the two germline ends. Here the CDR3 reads CASSRSSDPSYEQYF. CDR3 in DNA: TGTGCCAGTAGTCGATCTAGCGACCCCTCCTACGAGCAGTACTTC.

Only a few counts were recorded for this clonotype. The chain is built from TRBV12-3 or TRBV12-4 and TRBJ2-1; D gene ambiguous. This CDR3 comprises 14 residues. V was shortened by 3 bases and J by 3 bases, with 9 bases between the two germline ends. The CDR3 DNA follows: TGTGCCAGCAGTTTGCTAGTCAGCTACAATGAGCAGTTCTTC. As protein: CASSLLVSYNEQFF.

The CDR3 region has the DNA TGCGCCAGCAGCTTGGAGGTCCGCTCCTACGAGCAGTACTTC. Its translation is CASSLEVRSYEQYF. V and J are TRBV5-1 and TRBJ2-7; D is undetermined. V lost 0 bases and J 0 bases, leaving 7 bases between the germline ends. Germline V gene sequence: CDR1 SGHRS, CDR2 YFSETQ. The CDR3 sequence is 14 residues long.

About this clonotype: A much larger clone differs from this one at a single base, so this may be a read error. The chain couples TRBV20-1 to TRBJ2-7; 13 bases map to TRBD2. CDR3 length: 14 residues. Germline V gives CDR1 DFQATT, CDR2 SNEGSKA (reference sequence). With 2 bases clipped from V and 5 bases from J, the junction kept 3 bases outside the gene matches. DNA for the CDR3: TGCAGTGCTAGAACTAGCGGGAGGGTCCACGAGCAGTACTTC. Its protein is CSARTSGRVHEQYF.

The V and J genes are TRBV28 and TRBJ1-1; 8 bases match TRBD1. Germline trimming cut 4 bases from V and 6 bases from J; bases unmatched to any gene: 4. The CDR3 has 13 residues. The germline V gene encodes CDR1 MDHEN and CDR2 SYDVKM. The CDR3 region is CASSYRGFSEAFF. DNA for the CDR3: TGTGCCAGCAGTTACAGGGGGTTTTCTGAAGCTTTCTTT.

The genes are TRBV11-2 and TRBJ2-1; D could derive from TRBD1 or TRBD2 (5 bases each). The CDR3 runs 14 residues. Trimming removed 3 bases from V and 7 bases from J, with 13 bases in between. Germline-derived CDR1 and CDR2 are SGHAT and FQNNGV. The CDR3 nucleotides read TGTGCCAGCAGCTTGGTAGGGACCGCAAATGAGCAGTTCTTC. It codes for CASSLVGTANEQFF.

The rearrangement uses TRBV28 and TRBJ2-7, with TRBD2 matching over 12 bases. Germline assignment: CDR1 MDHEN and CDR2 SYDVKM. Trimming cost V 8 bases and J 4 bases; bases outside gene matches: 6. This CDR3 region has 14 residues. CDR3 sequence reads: CASHRTSGNYEQYF. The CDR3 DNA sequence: TGTGCCAGCCATAGGACTAGCGGGAATTACGAGCAGTACTTC.

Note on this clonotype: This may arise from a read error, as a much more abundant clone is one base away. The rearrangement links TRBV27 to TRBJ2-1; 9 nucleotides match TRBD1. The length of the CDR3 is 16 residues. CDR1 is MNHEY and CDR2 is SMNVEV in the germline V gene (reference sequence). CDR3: CASSLWTGTGNNERFF. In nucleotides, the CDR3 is TGTGCCAGCAGTTTATGGACCGGGACAGGGAACAATGAGCGGTTCTTC.

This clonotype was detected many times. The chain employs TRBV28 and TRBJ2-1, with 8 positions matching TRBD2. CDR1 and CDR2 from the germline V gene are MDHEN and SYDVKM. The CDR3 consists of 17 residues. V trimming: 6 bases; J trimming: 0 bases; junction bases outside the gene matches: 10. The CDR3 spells CASSSGGSASSYNEQFF. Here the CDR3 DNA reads TGTGCCAGCAGCTCGGGGGGGAGCGCGAGCTCCTACAATGAGCAGTTCTTC.

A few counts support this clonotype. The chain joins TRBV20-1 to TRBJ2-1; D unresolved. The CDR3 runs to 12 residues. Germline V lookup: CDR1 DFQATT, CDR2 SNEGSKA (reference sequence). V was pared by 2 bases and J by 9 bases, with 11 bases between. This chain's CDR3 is CSARNYNGEQFF. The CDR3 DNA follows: TGCAGTGCTAGAAACTACAATGGTGAGCAGTTCTTC.

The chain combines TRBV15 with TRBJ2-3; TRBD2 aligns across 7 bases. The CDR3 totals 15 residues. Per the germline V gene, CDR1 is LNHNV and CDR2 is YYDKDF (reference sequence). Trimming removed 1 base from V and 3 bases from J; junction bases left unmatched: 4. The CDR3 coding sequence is TGTGCCACCAGCAGAGCGCGGGAGCAGACAGATACGCAGTATTTT. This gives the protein CATSRAREQTDTQYF.

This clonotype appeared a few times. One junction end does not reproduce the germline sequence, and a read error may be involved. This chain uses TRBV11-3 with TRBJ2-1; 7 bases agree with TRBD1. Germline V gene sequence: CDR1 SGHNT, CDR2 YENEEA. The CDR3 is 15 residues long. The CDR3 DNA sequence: TGTGCCAGCAGCAGAACCCAAGGGGGCTACAATGAGCAGTCCTTC. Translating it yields CASSRTQGGYNEQSF. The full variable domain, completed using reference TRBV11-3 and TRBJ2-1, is EAGVVQSPRYKIIEKKQPVAFWCNPISGHNTLYWYLQNLGQGPELLIRYENEEAVDDSQLPKDRFSAERLKGVDSTLKIQPAELGDSAVYLCASSRTQGGYNEQSFGPGTRLTVL.

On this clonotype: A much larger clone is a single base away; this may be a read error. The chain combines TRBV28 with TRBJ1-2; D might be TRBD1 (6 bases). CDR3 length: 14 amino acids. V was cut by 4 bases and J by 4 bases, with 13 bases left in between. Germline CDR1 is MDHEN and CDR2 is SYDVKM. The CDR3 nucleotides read TGTGCCAGCAGTTCAACAGGGACCGGCTATGGCTACACCTTC. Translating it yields CASSSTGTGYGYTF.